Shown below are 20 T cell receptor beta chains from a single sample sequenced in a study of T cell changes during pregnancy in multiple sclerosis. Repertoires were generated with immunoSEQ multiplex PCR, while TCRdb's copy carries only in-frame clones and drops some. Among roughly 83,000 clones, roughly nine tenths were seen once, and the ten largest hold 3.5% to 4%. Sequences were derived from PBMCs, sampled in the first trimester of pregnancy. The origin of the receptors is a female donor in good health, serving as a control in a pregnancy study. Some clones in this sample may be carry-over from other donors' samples.

The V call is TRBV5-1, the J call TRBJ2-1; D not resolved. The CDR3 has 15 residues. Germline CDR1 reads SGHRS; CDR2 reads YFSETQ. With 4 bases removed from V and 0 bases from J, the gap between germline ends came to 11 bases. CDR3 DNA sequence: TGCGCCAGCAGCCTTAACGGGTACTCCTACAATGAGCAGTTCTTC. This gives the protein CASSLNGYSYNEQFF.

This chain links TRBV11-2 with TRBJ2-7; D is perhaps TRBD1 (5 bases). The V and J ends lost 5 bases and 7 bases respectively, with 18 bases between them. Germline V gene data show CDR1 as SGHAT and CDR2 as FQNNGV. CDR3 size: 14 residues. As DNA, the CDR3 is TGTGCCAGCAGCATCAACGGACAAGGCATAGAGCAGTACTTC. It specifies CASSINGQGIEQYF.

V is TRBV27 and J is TRBJ2-7; D may be TRBD2 (6 bases). Germline loops: CDR1 MNHEY, CDR2 SMNVEV (reference sequence). CDR3 size: 13 residues. Trimming took off 6 bases at V and 5 bases at J, with 14 bases between the two ends. CDR3 loop: CASRMELADEQYF. In DNA form, the CDR3 reads TGTGCCAGCAGGATGGAACTAGCTGACGAGCAGTACTTC.

The chain has TRBV5-1 and TRBJ2-7, with 8 bases lining up with TRBD2. Per the germline V gene, CDR1 is SGHRS and CDR2 is YFSETQ. Losses at the gene ends were 4 bases for V and 6 bases for J; bases not matched to a gene: 9. CDR3 size: 14 residues. The CDR3 DNA reads as TGCGCCAGCAGCCCGGGAGGGGGGACCTCCGAGCAGTACTTC. Translation: CASSPGGGTSEQYF.

V gene TRBV19 combines with J gene TRBJ2-5; tentative D call: TRBD2 (6 bases). The CDR3 has 14 residues. Germline assignment: CDR1 LNHDA and CDR2 SQIVND (reference sequence). V was pared by 7 bases and J by 4 bases, with 16 bases between. CDR3 DNA: TGTGCCAGTACCCGACGACCCGGGGGAGAGACCCAGTACTTC. Encoded protein: CASTRRPGGETQYF. Using reference TRBV19 and TRBJ2-5 for the parts outside the CDR3, the full variable domain is DGGITQSPKYLFRKEGQNVTLSCEQNLNHDAMYWYRQDPGQGLRLIYYSQIVNDFQKGDIAEGYSVSREKKESFPLTVTSAQKNPTAFYLCASTRRPGGETQYFGPGTRLLVL.

The chain recombines TRBV28 with TRBJ2-7; 11 nucleotides line up with TRBD1. The V gene end was trimmed by 7 bases and the J gene end by 4 bases; junction bases not matched to a gene: 9. CDR1 is MDHEN, CDR2 SYDVKM, per germline. There are 15 residues in the CDR3. Written as DNA, the CDR3 is TGTGCCAGCACCGCACGGACAGGGGGCTTTTACGAGCAGTACTTC. This translates into CASTARTGGFYEQYF.

Here the CDR3 reads CASSPSSSRGNTGELFF. The CDR3 nucleotides read TGTGCCAGCTCACCATCATCAAGCCGGGGAAACACCGGGGAGCTGTTTTTT. This chain connects TRBV18 to TRBJ2-2, with D maybe TRBD2 (5 bases). Germline V gene sequence: CDR1 KGHSH, CDR2 LQKENI. CDR3 size: 17 residues. Trimming took 2 bases from V and 2 from J, leaving 15 bases between them.

The chain is built from TRBV9 and TRBJ1-1, with 7 positions matching TRBD1. Per the germline V gene, CDR1 is SGDLS and CDR2 is YYNGEE. This CDR3 is built from 14 residues. After removal of 6 bases from V and 1 base from J, the junction contained 6 bases not matched to a gene. The CDR3 sequence is CASTPGTANTEAFF. The CDR3, as DNA: TGTGCCAGCACCCCCGGGACAGCGAACACTGAAGCTTTCTTT.

The rearrangement joins TRBV4-1 to TRBJ2-3; D possibly corresponds to TRBD2 (6 bases). The CDR3 extends over 15 amino acids. V dropped 1 base and J dropped 3 bases, with 11 bases sitting between them. The germline V gene has CDR1 MGHRA and CDR2 YSYEKL. For the CDR3, the DNA is TGCGCCAGCAGCCAAGTCGGCGGGGAGACAGATACGCAGTATTTT. Its protein is CASSQVGGETDTQYF.

The chain employs TRBV6-5 and TRBJ2-7, with 10 nucleotides matching TRBD1. Germline assignment: CDR1 MNHEY and CDR2 SVGAGI. The CDR3 has 15 residues. The V segment lost 2 bases and the J segment 2 bases; nucleotides outside the gene matches: 3. The CDR3: CASSYGTGVTYEQYF. The CDR3 region has the DNA TGTGCCAGCAGTTACGGGACAGGGGTCACCTACGAGCAGTACTTC.

This clone showed up just once. This chain joins TRBV5-4 and TRBJ2-7, with TRBD1 as a possible D gene (7 bases). CDR3 size: 15 residues. Germline lookup yields CDR1 SGHNT and CDR2 YYREEE (reference sequence). Trimming removed 4 bases from V and 3 bases from J, with 17 bases in between. The CDR3 sequence: CASSRGWDRNYEQYF. The CDR3 coding sequence is TGTGCCAGCAGCCGGGGGTGGGACAGAAACTACGAGCAGTACTTC.

J is TRBJ2-5 and V is TRBV20-1; no clear D gene. Germline CDR1 reads DFQATT; CDR2 reads SNEGSKA (reference sequence). Trimming took off 8 bases at V and 4 bases at J, with 11 bases between the two ends. The CDR3 has 11 amino acids. This chain's CDR3 is CSPEARETQYF. DNA for the CDR3: TGCAGTCCCGAGGCTCGAGAGACCCAGTACTTC.

The rearrangement uses TRBV28 and TRBJ1-1; 7 nucleotides match TRBD1. The CDR3 loop spans 13 amino acids. J gave up 6 bases and V 7 bases, and 8 bases lay outside the gene matches. Germline values: CDR1 MDHEN, CDR2 SYDVKM. CDR3 sequence reads: CASKRRQGAEAFF. As DNA, the CDR3 is TGTGCCAGCAAACGGCGACAGGGCGCTGAAGCTTTCTTT.

V and J are TRBV27 and TRBJ1-1, with 9 bases matching TRBD1. Germline assignment: CDR1 MNHEY and CDR2 SMNVEV (reference sequence). The CDR3 has 14 residues. V shed 8 bases, J shed 6 bases, and the junction held 10 bases outside the gene matches. CDR3 sequence: CASESTGQGAEAFF. The CDR3 DNA is TGTGCCAGCGAGAGTACGGGACAGGGCGCTGAAGCTTTCTTT.

The gene calls are TRBV2 and TRBJ2-3, with 15 bases that match TRBD2. This CDR3 contains 19 residues. After removal of 4 bases from V and 2 bases from J, the junction contained 10 bases not matched to a gene. Germline V gene data show CDR1 as SNHLY and CDR2 as FYNNEI. The CDR3 reads CASSGPGTSGRRVTDTQYF. CDR3 coding DNA: TGTGCCAGCAGTGGGCCCGGGACTAGCGGGAGGAGGGTCACAGATACGCAGTATTTT.

The chain is built from TRBV13 and TRBJ2-7; 12 bases fit TRBD2. The V segment lost 5 bases and the J segment 2 bases; nucleotides outside the gene matches: 7. CDR3 length: 16 amino acids. CDR1 and CDR2 from the germline V gene are PRHDT and FYEKMQ (reference sequence). The CDR3 sequence is CASSARRLAGAYEQYF. CDR3 in DNA: TGTGCCAGCAGCGCGAGAAGACTAGCGGGAGCCTACGAGCAGTACTTC. Looking up the rest from reference TRBV13 and TRBJ2-7 gives the full variable domain: AAGVIQSPRHLIKEKRETATLKCYPIPRHDTVYWYQQGPGQDPQFLISFYEKMQSDKGSIPDRFSAQQFSDYHSELNMSSLELGDSALYFCASSARRLAGAYEQYFGPGTRLTVT.

The chain combines TRBV5-1 with TRBJ1-2; TRBD1 is a possible D gene (6 bases). V was trimmed by 4 bases and J by 4 bases, leaving 11 bases between them. Germline V gene lookup returns CDR1 SGHRS and CDR2 YFSETQ. CDR3 length equals 13 residues. CDR3 protein: CASSQTGLYGYTF. DNA for the CDR3: TGCGCCAGCAGCCAGACAGGCCTCTATGGCTACACCTTC.

This chain uses TRBV28 with TRBJ1-6; TRBD1 is a possible D gene (5 bases). Germline V gene data show CDR1 as MDHEN and CDR2 as SYDVKM. There are 15 residues in the CDR3. The V end lost 6 bases, the J end lost 5 bases, and 14 bases lay between the germline ends. DNA of the CDR3: TGTGCCAGCAGGAATGGGCAGGGCCATAATTCACCCCTCCACTTT. It yields the protein CASRNGQGHNSPLHF.

This rearrangement joins TRBV5-4 to TRBJ2-7, with TRBD2 matching 7 bases. V lost 3 bases to trimming and J lost 2 bases; unmatched junction nucleotides: 11. Germline loops: CDR1 SGHNT, CDR2 YYREEE (reference sequence). This CDR3 has 16 amino acids. CDR3 region: CASSSLSGKFPYEQYF. Here the CDR3 DNA reads TGTGCCAGCAGCTCCTTAAGCGGGAAGTTCCCCTACGAGCAGTACTTC. The full variable domain, with the rest looked up from reference TRBV5-4 and TRBJ2-7, is ETGVTQSPTHLIKTRGQQVTLRCSSQSGHNTVSWYQQALGQGPQFIFQYYREEENGRGNFPPRFSGLQFPNYSSELNVNALELDDSALYLCASSSLSGKFPYEQYFGPGTRLTVT.

The chain uses TRBV7-2 and TRBJ2-5; TRBD2 aligns across 7 bases. Germline V CDR1 and CDR2: SGHTA, FQGNSA. CDR3 length: 15 amino acids. V lost 2 bases to trimming and J lost 2 bases; unmatched junction nucleotides: 5. DNA of the CDR3: TGTGCCAGCAGCTTACTTCGGACTAGTCAAGAGACCCAGTACTTC. This codes for CASSLLRTSQETQYF.